This T cell receptor beta chain was retrieved from a study of Ad26.COV2.S vaccination and SARS-CoV-2 variants. Study background: The study gave Ad26.COV2.S intramuscularly, once or twice 56 days apart.

Treatment denoted: some 19 received Ad26.COV2.S at low or high dose, single or two shots; 5 received placebo; per-sample allocation not given. Specimens were obtained on day 63 following the first vaccine or placebo injection. Some clones are missing from TCRdb's copy, which holds only in-frame ones; the method was immunoSEQ multiplex PCR. Among roughly 420,000 clones, 70% to 90% were seen once, and the ten largest hold 3.6%. Study-level results: Analyses that measured TCR breadth and depth may have underestimated total T cell responses.

CDR3 length: 13 residues. Germline lookup yields CDR1 SQVTM and CDR2 ANQGSEA. The V end lost 1 base, the J end lost 2 bases, and 9 bases lay between the germline ends. This clone was counted between two and nine times. What it binds is unknown. This receptor was identified in a person between 18 and 59 years old who received the Ad26.COV2.S COVID-19 vaccine or a placebo. The sequenced sample was peripheral blood, obtained in a trial of Ad26.COV2.S vaccine versus placebo. The chain carries TRBV29-1 and TRBJ2-7; D ambiguous. Written as DNA, the CDR3 is TGCAGCGTTGAAGGAGGTGGGGCCTACGAGCAGTACTTC. This gives the protein CSVEGGGAYEQYF.